These 12 T cell receptor beta chains were all obtained from the same sample, sequenced in a study of patients and donors after allogeneic stem cell transplantation. TCRdb reanalysed the RT-PCR reads using MiXCR and keeps one entry per CDR3 protein. The data show over 200,000 distinct CDR3 sequences, with 38% seen just once and under 14% held by the top ten. Sequenced input: blood, either unsorted or a sorted T cell fraction (not recorded which). The receptor source for this set is a human donor who was either an allogeneic HSCT recipient or a stem cell or donor lymphocyte infusion donor (not recorded which). It is not recorded whose cells these are; they may come from a transplant donor.

The chain is built from TRBV21-1 and TRBJ2-2; the table names TRBD2, a call not compared with the DNA. TRBV21-1 is shown as a pseudogene. This CDR3 region has 13 residues. The DNA for the CDR3 is TGTGCCAGCAGCAAAGGGCGGGCCGGGGAGCTGTTTTTT. The encoded protein is CASSKGRAGELFF.

CDR3 DNA sequence: TGTGCCAGCAGCGTAGTCCAGAGCGTGAACGTGACCCCTGGCACAGATACGCAGTATTTT. Its protein is CASSVVQSVNVTPGTDTQYF. The chain links TRBV9 to TRBJ2-3; D remains ambiguous. The CDR3 runs to 20 residues. Trimming left V 0 bases short and J 1 base short, with 24 bases between. Germline loops: CDR1 SGDLS, CDR2 YYNGEE.

This clonotype was seen only a few times. The genes are TRBV28 and TRBJ1-5; D is unresolved. CDR3 length: 16 residues. CDR1 and CDR2 from the germline V gene are MDHEN and SYDVKM. Trimming removed 2 bases at V and 1 base at J, with 12 bases between. The CDR3 nucleotides read TGTGCCAGCAGTTTAGCTGACACTGTAAGCAATCAGCCCCAGCATTTT. It encodes CASSLADTVSNQPQHF.

This clonotype turned up a few times. This chain links TRBV2 with TRBJ1-4; D gene ambiguous. V was trimmed by 6 bases and J by 5 bases, leaving 13 bases between them. The CDR3 has 14 residues. Germline-derived CDR1 and CDR2 are SNHLY and FYNNEI. The CDR3 DNA reads as TGTGCCAGCAGCGTCCGGGCCCTAAATGAAAAACTGTTTTTT. Translating gives CASSVRALNEKLFF.

The rearrangement joins TRBV3-1 to TRBJ1-2; D might be TRBD1 (5 bases). With 6 bases removed from V and 4 bases from J, the gap between germline ends came to 18 bases. In germline, CDR1 is LGHDT, CDR2 YNNKEL (reference sequence). The CDR3 has 15 residues. As DNA, the CDR3 is TGTGCCAGCAGTCGCTACCCGACAGACCCCTATGGCTACACCTTC. It specifies CASSRYPTDPYGYTF.

J is TRBJ2-5 and V is TRBV12-3 or TRBV12-4; D may match TRBD1 or TRBD2 (5 bases each). The V gene lost 5 bases and the J gene lost 3 bases, with 13 bases spanning the gap. The CDR3 runs to 14 residues. The CDR3 DNA reads as TGTGCCAGCAGTCCCCGGGGCAGGGAAGAGACCCAGTACTTC. Amino acid sequence: CASSPRGREETQYF.

This clonotype was detected a few times. The chain couples TRBV10-3 to TRBJ1-4, with D unresolved. The CDR3 totals 11 residues. The V end lost 3 bases, the J end lost 14 bases, and 10 bases lay between the germline ends. CDR1 and CDR2 (germline): ENHRY, SYGVKD. The CDR3 sequence is CAISENDKLFF. Here the CDR3 DNA reads TGTGCCATCAGTGAAAATGACAAGCTGTTTTTT.

This clonotype was picked up a small number of times. J is TRBJ1-1 and V is TRBV4-1; D not certain. The CDR3 is made up of 15 amino acids. Trimming stripped 4 bases from V and 0 bases from J, with 12 bases between. Germline V gene lookup returns CDR1 MGHRA and CDR2 YSYEKL. The CDR3 sequence is CASSPHLYVNTEAFF. In nucleotides, the CDR3 is TGCGCCAGCAGCCCTCACCTCTATGTGAACACTGAAGCTTTCTTT.

This clonotype was detected only a few times. The V gene is TRBV18, the J gene TRBJ1-3, with 7 bases fitting TRBD1. The V and J ends lost 3 bases and 0 bases, in that order; junction bases with no gene match: 5. CDR1 and CDR2 from the germline V gene are KGHSH and LQKENI. CDR3 length equals 16 residues. The CDR3 nucleotides are TGTGCCAGCTCACCCCGCAGGGACAGCTCTGGAAACACCATATATTTT. Its translation: CASSPRRDSSGNTIYF.

The rearrangement uses TRBV12-3 or TRBV12-4 and TRBJ1-1; no definite D call. This CDR3 has 14 amino acids. The V and J ends lost 5 bases and 0 bases respectively, with 10 bases between them. Here the CDR3 reads CASSLNDLNTEAFF. CDR3 nucleotides: TGTGCCAGCAGTCTGAACGACCTGAACACTGAAGCTTTCTTT.

Only a few counts were recorded for this clonotype. This chain joins TRBV6-1 and TRBJ1-2, with D unclear. The germline gives CDR1 MNHNS, CDR2 SASEGT. Trimming stripped 2 bases from V and 2 bases from J, with 9 bases between. The CDR3 has 14 amino acids. The CDR3 coding sequence is TGTGCCAGCAGTGAAATCGGCAGGAACTATGGCTACACCTTC. It codes for CASSEIGRNYGYTF.

The genes are TRBV28 and TRBJ2-7; 9 bases line up with TRBD1. The CDR3 sequence is 16 residues long. Germline assignment: CDR1 MDHEN and CDR2 SYDVKM. Losses at the gene ends were 4 bases for V and 5 bases for J; bases not matched to a gene: 12. In nucleotides, the CDR3 is TGTGCCAGCAGTTCCTCAGGACAGGGGAGGTCTCACGAGCAGTACTTC. Protein product: CASSSSGQGRSHEQYF.